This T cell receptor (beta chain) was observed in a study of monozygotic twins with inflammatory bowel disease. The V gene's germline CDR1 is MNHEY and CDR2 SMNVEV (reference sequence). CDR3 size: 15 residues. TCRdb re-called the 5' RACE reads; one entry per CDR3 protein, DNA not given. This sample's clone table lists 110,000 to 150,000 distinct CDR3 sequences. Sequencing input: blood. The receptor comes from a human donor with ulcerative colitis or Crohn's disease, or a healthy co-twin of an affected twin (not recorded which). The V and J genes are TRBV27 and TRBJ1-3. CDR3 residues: CASSLLPSSGNTIYF.